This TCR beta chain was recorded in a study of CD8 T cells in Susac syndrome. The study's findings and limits: The study acknowledged a relatively small number of individuals in its TCR sequencing and HLA analysis.

The V segment lost 6 bases and the J segment 1 base; nucleotides outside the gene matches: 4. CDR3 length: 14 amino acids. Germline V CDR1 and CDR2: MDHEN, SYDVKM. With random hexamers, reverse transcription was performed on about 0.5 to 1 ug of RNA. Amplification of TCR beta CDR3 by immunoSEQ multiplex PCR spanned 54 Vbeta and 13 Jbeta. Via MiXCR, TCRdb re-called the immunoSEQ multiplex PCR reads, giving one row per CDR3 protein. Of about 250,000 distinct CDR3 sequences listed, 80% to 95% are singletons. The multiple sclerosis controls, all treatment-naive patients, had relapsing-remitting disease that was stable or active. TEMRA cells were enriched by FACS, and CD4+ and CD8+ T cells were negatively isolated. A note on this clonotype: No antigen is known for it.

Sequencing input: CD4+ T cells from PBMCs. This receptor was obtained from a human donor with multiple sclerosis. The J gene is TRBJ2-7, the V gene TRBV28; 9 positions agree with TRBD1. CDR3 protein: CASRGTGKSYEQYF. In DNA form, the CDR3 reads TGTGCCAGCAGGGGGACAGGGAAGTCCTACGAGCAGTACTTC.